The 5 T cell receptor beta chains reported below all come from one sample, sequenced in a study of breast tumors, draining lymph nodes, adjacent tissues. Breast cancer patients provided tissue from their axillary draining lymph nodes. TCRdb ran MiXCR on the multiplex PCR reads and lists one entry per CDR3 protein. The table shows approximately 230,000 distinct CDR3 sequences, with 30% to 35% occurring only once. Sequencing was carried out using axillary lymph node tissue. The receptors here all came from a female donor with breast cancer. Some clones in this sample may be carry-over from other donors' samples.

This clonotype was seen many times. The rearrangement uses TRBV5-8 and TRBJ2-5; 7 bases line up with TRBD2. The CDR3 runs 12 residues. CDR1 is SGHTS and CDR2 is YDEGEE in the germline V gene. V shed 3 bases, J shed 5 bases, and the junction held 1 base outside the gene matches. The CDR3 DNA is TGTGCCAGCAGCTGGGGGGGGGAGACCCAGTACTTC. Protein sequence: CASSWGGETQYF.

This clonotype was seen at least ten times. The chain employs TRBV20-1 and TRBJ2-1, with TRBD2 matching 9 bases. In germline, CDR1 is DFQATT, CDR2 SNEGSKA (reference sequence). V dropped 6 bases and J dropped 3; count of bases not matched to a gene: 9. The CDR3 runs 15 residues. CDR3 in amino acids: CSARGLAGNYNEQFF. CDR3 sequence (DNA): TGCAGTGCCCGAGGTCTAGCGGGAAACTACAATGAGCAGTTCTTC.

This clonotype has ten or more counts. This chain connects TRBV10-3 to TRBJ1-2; D might be TRBD1 (5 bases). CDR1 and CDR2 (germline): ENHRY, SYGVKD. The CDR3 is 11 amino acids. Trimming took 8 bases from V and 5 from J, leaving 9 bases between them. The CDR3 here is CAIGHHYGYTF. CDR3 in DNA: TGTGCCATCGGACACCATTATGGCTACACCTTC.

In its sample, this clonotype was seen many times. The genes are TRBV12-5 and TRBJ2-2, with a weak D call TRBD2 (6 bases). The V end lost 3 bases, the J end lost 4 bases, and 15 bases lay between the germline ends. This CDR3 is built from 16 residues. The germline gives CDR1 LGHNT, CDR2 FRNRAP. For the CDR3, the DNA is TGTGCTAGTGGTTTAGTGGGGGGTAGGGTCACCGGGGAGCTGTTTTTT. Amino acid sequence: CASGLVGGRVTGELFF.

This clonotype has ten or more counts. The genes are TRBV4-2 and TRBJ1-4; D is undetermined. V was cut by 7 bases and J by 8 bases, with 17 bases left in between. CDR3 length: 14 amino acids. Germline-derived CDR1 and CDR2 are LGHNA and YNFKEQ. CDR3 sequence (DNA): TGTGCCAGCAACCGAGGTACGAGGGCGGAAAAACTGTTTTTT. Encoded protein: CASNRGTRAEKLFF.